This is a list of T cell receptor beta chains from one sample in a study of blood T cells in healthy people across ages. Each CDR3 protein is one row after TCRdb ran MiXCR on the 5' RACE reads. Of 700,000 to 850,000 distinct CDR3 sequences in the sample, roughly 40% were seen once. The specimen sequenced was blood. All receptors come from a man aged 18-30 years in good health. Each CDR3 is given with its conserved first and last residue. Fields, in order: J gene, D gene, V gene, clone size, CDR3 protein, CDR3 DNA. The D gene is left open where the match is weak. A row's size may be missing; if present it is once, few, many or a size class.

J: TRBJ1-5
D: -
V: TRBV10-3
size: few
CDR3: CAISEGRAENQPQHF
DNA: TGTGCCATCAGTGAGGGCAGGGCCGAAAATCAGCCCCAGCATTTT

J: TRBJ2-1
D: -
V: TRBV18
size: many
CDR3: CASSPARGNEQFF
DNA: TGTGCCAGCTCACCAGCCAGAGGGAATGAGCAGTTCTTC

J: TRBJ2-1
D: -
V: TRBV29-1
size: -
CDR3: CSVLWGLYNEQFF
DNA: TGCAGCGTTTTGTGGGGGCTGTACAATGAGCAGTTCTTC

J: TRBJ1-1
D: -
V: TRBV20-1
size: few
CDR3: CSADQGIRGTEAFF
DNA: TGCAGTGCGGACCAGGGTATCCGGGGCACTGAAGCTTTCTTT

J: TRBJ1-2
D: -
V: TRBV7-9
size: -
CDR3: CASGSGVNYGYTF
DNA: TGTGCCAGCGGTTCAGGGGTCAACTATGGCTACACCTTC

J: TRBJ1-2
D: -
V: TRBV10-3
size: few
CDR3: CAISVGGLDGYTF
DNA: TGTGCCATCAGTGTAGGAGGGTTGGATGGCTACACCTTC

J: TRBJ2-1
D: -
V: TRBV12-3/TRBV12-4
size: -
CDR3: CASSATGFVEQFF
DNA: TGTGCCAGCAGTGCTACAGGGTTCGTCGAGCAGTTCTTC

J: TRBJ2-7
D: TRBD2
V: TRBV20-1
size: -
CDR3: CSAREWRTSGGNLHEQYF
DNA: TGCAGTGCTAGAGAGTGGCGGACTAGCGGGGGGAACCTCCACGAGCAGTACTTC

J: TRBJ2-5
D: TRBD2
V: TRBV7-2
size: -
CDR3: CASSFFAGGPQETQYF
DNA: TGTGCCAGCAGCTTTTTTGCGGGGGGCCCCCAAGAGACCCAGTACTTC

J: TRBJ2-7
D: -
V: TRBV6-2/TRBV6-3
size: once
CDR3: CASSPGEGAFFGVREQYF
DNA: TGTGCCAGCAGCCCCGGGGAGGGGGCGTTTTTCGGGGTTCGCGAGCAGTACTTC

J: TRBJ2-6
D: -
V: TRBV7-2
size: -
CDR3: CASSPRRGEGANVLTF
DNA: TGTGCCAGCAGCCCCCGCAGGGGGGAAGGGGCCAACGTCCTGACTTTC

J: TRBJ2-5
D: TRBD1
V: TRBV4-2
size: few
CDR3: CASSYRTGTGGNEQYF
DNA: TGTGCCAGCAGCTACCGCACCGGGACAGGGGGCAATGAGCAGTACTTC

J: TRBJ1-4
D: -
V: TRBV20-1
size: few
CDR3: CSARTGENEKLFF
DNA: TGCAGTGCTCGGACGGGTGAAAATGAAAAACTGTTTTTT

J: TRBJ1-3
D: TRBD1
V: TRBV29-1
size: -
CDR3: CSVRGQGASGNTIYF
DNA: TGCAGCGTTCGGGGACAGGGGGCATCCGGAAACACCATATATTTT

J: TRBJ1-2
D: TRBD1
V: TRBV27
size: -
CDR3: CASRTGTGGTANYGYTF
DNA: TGTGCCAGCAGGACGGGGACAGGGGGTACCGCTAACTATGGCTACACCTTC